The 23 T cell receptor beta chains below come from one sample, sequenced in a study of T cells after yellow fever vaccination. TCRdb re-called the 5' RACE reads with MiXCR, one entry per CDR3 protein. This table has roughly 240,000 distinct CDR3 sequences, 6.5% to 7.5% appearing once. This specimen was CD4+ T cells sorted from PBMCs, taken on the day of the yellow fever booster vaccination. The receptors were gathered from a man aged 25-45 years who received the YFV17D yellow fever vaccine.

This clonotype was counted ten times or more. This chain uses TRBV11-2 with TRBJ2-5, with 8 bases matching TRBD2. The length of the CDR3 is 15 residues. Germline-derived CDR1 and CDR2 are SGHAT and FQNNGV. The junction had 10 bases not matched to a gene; V was cut back by 5 bases and J by 5 bases. For the CDR3, the DNA is TGTGCCAGCAGCCCAAATAGCGGGATCGTTGAGACCCAGTACTTC. Residues: CASSPNSGIVETQYF.

There are many counts of this clonotype. The chain couples TRBV18 to TRBJ1-5; 7 nucleotides align to TRBD1. Germline loops: CDR1 KGHSH, CDR2 LQKENI. J was trimmed by 10 bases and V by 3 bases; bases with no gene match: 9. The CDR3 is 14 residues long. CDR3: CASSPGQDQGPQHF. DNA for the CDR3: TGTGCCAGCTCACCTGGACAGGACCAGGGACCCCAGCATTTT.

This clonotype was observed many times. V and J are TRBV7-9 and TRBJ2-7; D remains unclear. V lost 4 bases to trimming and J lost 2 bases, with 9 bases between them. Per the germline V gene, CDR1 is SEHNR and CDR2 is FQNEAQ (reference sequence). CDR3 length: 13 residues. For the CDR3, the DNA is TGTGCCAGCAGCTCCCGGAGCACCTACGAGCAGTACTTC. This sequence encodes CASSSRSTYEQYF.

This clonotype was seen many times. The rearrangement joins TRBV5-1 to TRBJ2-7; a weak D match, TRBD1 (6 bases). The V end lost 5 bases, the J end lost 3 bases, and 18 bases lay between the germline ends. The CDR3 is made up of 15 amino acids. In germline, CDR1 is SGHRS, CDR2 YFSETQ. CDR3 amino acids: CASSPSGTTIYEQYF. The CDR3, as DNA: TGCGCCAGCAGTCCTTCCGGGACAACTATCTACGAGCAGTACTTC.

This clonotype was recorded at least ten times. The V call is TRBV5-1, the J call TRBJ2-4, with D perhaps given as TRBD1 or TRBD2 (6 bases each). V gave up 0 bases and J gave up 0 bases, with 10 bases separating them. The CDR3 is 16 residues long. Germline-derived CDR1 and CDR2 are SGHRS and YFSETQ. The CDR3 here is CASSLEGGLAKNIQYF. The CDR3 DNA reads TGCGCCAGCAGCTTGGAGGGGGGACTAGCCAAAAACATTCAGTACTTC.

There are many counts of this clonotype. V usage is TRBV12-3 or TRBV12-4 and J usage is TRBJ1-3; D gene ambiguous. CDR3 length: 14 residues. V was cut by 6 bases and J by 0 bases, with 9 bases left in between. The CDR3 nucleotides are TGTGCCAGCAGACAACATAACTCTGGAAACACCATATATTTT. This sequence encodes CASRQHNSGNTIYF.

This clonotype was counted at least ten times. The V call is TRBV6-2 or TRBV6-3, the J call TRBJ2-1; 7 bases align to TRBD1. J gave up 6 bases and V 8 bases, and 16 bases lay outside the gene matches. The CDR3 runs to 16 residues. CDR1 and CDR2 (germline): MNHEY, SVGEGT. The CDR3 is CASHQIRQGFFNEQFF. CDR3 DNA: TGTGCCAGCCACCAGATTCGACAGGGTTTTTTCAATGAGCAGTTCTTC.

This clonotype was detected many times. The chain has TRBV20-1 and TRBJ2-4; D unclear. The germline CDR1 and CDR2 sequences are DFQATT and SNEGSKA (reference sequence). The length of the CDR3 is 10 residues. V was cut by 4 bases and J by 5 bases, with 3 bases left in between. The CDR3 here is CSAIQNIQYF. The CDR3 DNA follows: TGCAGTGCTATACAAAACATTCAGTACTTC.

This chain links TRBV6-6 with TRBJ2-5, with D maybe TRBD2 (5 bases). Germline V CDR1 and CDR2: MNHNY, SVGAGI (reference sequence). V was shortened by 2 bases and J by 4 bases, with 8 bases between the two germline ends. The CDR3 length is 13 residues. CDR3 in amino acids: CASSYEGIETQYF. As DNA, the CDR3 is TGTGCCAGCAGTTACGAGGGCATAGAGACCCAGTACTTC.

This chain uses TRBV24-1 with TRBJ2-2, with 10 bases matching TRBD1. The CDR3 extends over 14 amino acids. V trimming: 7 bases; J trimming: 3 bases; junction bases outside the gene matches: 1. Germline lookup yields CDR1 KGHDR and CDR2 SFDVKD. The CDR3 reads CATRGTGDTGELFF. CDR3 bases: TGTGCCACCAGAGGGACAGGGGACACCGGGGAGCTGTTTTTT.

The gene calls are TRBV18 and TRBJ2-2; 8 nucleotides align to TRBD1. V trimming: 3 bases; J trimming: 6 bases; junction bases outside the gene matches: 6. The CDR3 sequence is 15 residues long. Germline V gives CDR1 KGHSH, CDR2 LQKENI. CDR3 coding DNA: TGTGCCAGCTCACCGGACAGGGCAAGGGCCGGGGAGCTGTTTTTT. Translated, it gives CASSPDRARAGELFF.

This clonotype was detected only a few times. This sequence joins TRBV20-1 and TRBJ2-4, with D possibly being TRBD2 (5 bases). V was shortened by 6 bases and J by 0 bases, with 9 bases between the two germline ends. CDR1 DFQATT and CDR2 SNEGSKA come from the germline V gene (reference sequence). The length of the CDR3 is 13 residues. The CDR3 sequence: CSAGELAKNIQYF. The DNA for the CDR3 is TGCAGTGCGGGAGAGCTAGCCAAAAACATTCAGTACTTC.

In this sample, this clonotype turned up many times. The chain employs TRBV20-1 and TRBJ2-1; D possibly matches TRBD1 or TRBD2 (5 bases each). V shed 4 bases and J shed 7 bases, with 11 bases lying between them. This CDR3 region has 12 residues. Germline CDR1 DFQATT, CDR2 SNEGSKA (reference sequence). The chain's CDR3 is CSAMGTLNEQFF. In DNA, the CDR3 is TGCAGTGCTATGGGGACCCTGAATGAGCAGTTCTTC.

The table lists this clonotype with a few counts. Here the CDR3 reads CASSQGPGRAQYF. As DNA, the CDR3 is TGTGCCAGCAGCCAAGGCCCGGGACGGGCGCAGTATTTT. This chain connects TRBV3-1 to TRBJ2-3; D tentatively fits TRBD1 or TRBD2 (5 bases each). The CDR3 consists of 13 residues. V was clipped by 1 base and J by 10 bases, with 12 bases between them. Germline CDR1 is LGHDT and CDR2 is YNNKEL (reference sequence).

The chain employs TRBV27 and TRBJ2-6; D remains ambiguous. Trimming cost V 3 bases and J 2 bases, with 8 bases left between them. Germline CDR1 is MNHEY and CDR2 is SMNVEV (reference sequence). This CDR3 spans 15 amino acids. CDR3 residues: CASSFWVAGANVLTF. CDR3 bases: TGTGCCAGCAGTTTTTGGGTAGCTGGGGCCAACGTCCTGACTTTC. Combining the CDR3 with reference TRBV27 and TRBJ2-6 gives the whole variable domain EAQVTQNPRYLITVTGKKLTVTCSQNMNHEYMSWYRQDPGLGLRQIYYSMNVEVTDKGDVPEGYKVSRKEKRNFPLILESPSPNQTSLYFCASSFWVAGANVLTFGAGSRLTVL.

The table lists this clonotype with a few counts. The gene calls are TRBV5-4 and TRBJ2-1; 12 bases are shared with TRBD2. Unmatched junction bases numbered 6, after V lost 4 bases and J lost 7 bases. In germline, CDR1 is SGHNT, CDR2 YYREEE (reference sequence). There are 15 residues in the CDR3. DNA of the CDR3: TGTGCCAGCAGCACACTAGCGGGAGGACAAAATGAGCAGTTCTTC. Encoded protein: CASSTLAGGQNEQFF.

This clonotype occurred many times. The chain recombines TRBV11-2 with TRBJ2-3, with D maybe TRBD1 (6 bases). The CDR3 contains 16 residues. Trimming left V 3 bases short and J 4 bases short, with 17 bases between. From germline, CDR1 is SGHAT and CDR2 FQNNGV. The chain's CDR3 is CASSFRLGAQPDTQYF. The CDR3 DNA reads TGTGCCAGCAGCTTCCGTCTGGGGGCCCAGCCAGATACGCAGTATTTT.

This clonotype was picked up a small number of times. The chain has TRBV27 and TRBJ2-7; no definite D call. CDR1 is MNHEY, CDR2 SMNVEV, per germline (reference sequence). V dropped 3 bases and J dropped 3 bases, with 9 bases sitting between them. The CDR3 extends over 13 amino acids. The CDR3 coding sequence is TGTGCCAGCAGTTTTGGCAACTACTACGAGCAGTACTTC. Protein: CASSFGNYYEQYF.

Only a few counts were recorded for this clonotype. This sequence joins TRBV15 and TRBJ2-7; D is ambiguous. This CDR3 region has 11 residues. The germline V and J ends were trimmed by 5 bases and 12 bases, with 14 bases remaining between them. CDR1 and CDR2 from the germline V gene are LNHNV and YYDKDF (reference sequence). This chain's CDR3 is CATSSVTALYF. Here the CDR3 DNA reads TGTGCCACCAGCTCCGTCACAGCACTGTACTTC. The complete variable domain, with remaining parts taken from reference TRBV15 and TRBJ2-7, reads DAMVIQNPRYQVTQFGKPVTLSCSQTLNHNVMYWYQQKSSQAPKLLFHYYDKDFNNEADTPDNFQSRRPNTSFCFLDIRSPGLGDTAMYLCATSSVTALYFGPGTRLTVT.

This clonotype was detected only a few times. V gene TRBV20-1 combines with J gene TRBJ2-6; D is unresolved. The CDR3 runs 14 residues. The V end was cut by 1 base, the J end by 2 bases, with 6 bases between. Germline lookup yields CDR1 DFQATT and CDR2 SNEGSKA (reference sequence). The CDR3 nucleotides are TGCAGTGCTAGAGGTCAGACTGGGGCCAACGTCCTGACTTTC. Its translation is CSARGQTGANVLTF.

This clonotype was counted ten times or more. The V gene is TRBV28, the J gene TRBJ2-1, with 8 bases fitting TRBD1. The germline CDR1 and CDR2 sequences are MDHEN and SYDVKM. With V trimmed by 5 bases and J by 8 bases, 11 bases remained unmatched. CDR3 size: 15 residues. The CDR3 region is CASSRPGTGLDEQFF. The DNA for the CDR3 is TGTGCCAGCAGTCGCCCCGGGACAGGACTCGATGAGCAGTTCTTC.

The chain joins TRBV5-1 to TRBJ2-1, with a weak D call TRBD2 (7 bases). This CDR3 comprises 19 residues. From germline, CDR1 is SGHRS and CDR2 YFSETQ. Trimming removed 0 bases from V and 12 bases from J, with 31 bases in between. This CDR3 is CASSLGGGLTVPRDDRQFF. The CDR3 region has the DNA TGCGCCAGCAGCTTGGGGGGGGGCCTAACCGTCCCCCGGGACGATCGGCAGTTCTTC.

The rearrangement joins TRBV19 to TRBJ2-1; 8 positions agree with TRBD2. The CDR3 is made up of 13 amino acids. V gave up 7 bases and J gave up 7 bases; unmatched junction bases: 6. Germline CDR1 reads LNHDA; CDR2 reads SQIVND (reference sequence). CDR3 region: CASTGTSRNEQFF. The CDR3 nucleotides read TGTGCCAGTACCGGGACTAGTCGGAATGAGCAGTTCTTC.